The 22 T cell receptor beta chains below were found in one sample sequenced in a study of molecular identifiers for immune sequencing clone quantification. TCRdb independently ran MiXCR on the PCR reads; one entry per CDR3 protein. This table holds approximately 630,000 distinct CDR3 sequences, approximately 24% found once. The material sequenced was naive CD8+ T cells from blood, with Jurkat cell RNA spiked in. Stated subset: FACS-sorted CD8+CD4-CCR7+CD45RA+ naive T cells. The receptors were gathered from a human donor in good health. Some libraries in this study had Jurkat cell RNA spiked in.

A single count supports this clonotype. The CDR3 ends on some other residue instead of the conserved phenylalanine or tryptophan, so this is likely a read error. The V gene is TRBV27, the J gene TRBJ2-3, with TRBD2 as a possible D gene (6 bases). The germline V and J ends were trimmed by 8 bases and 1 base, with 22 bases remaining between them. Germline CDR1 reads MNHEY; CDR2 reads SMNVEV (reference sequence). This CDR3 contains 17 residues. The CDR3 coding sequence is TGTGCCAGCGGGTTCTCGAGTTTAGCTAGCGGCACAGATACGCAGTATTAT. Amino acid sequence: CASGFSSLASGTDTQYY.

Comment on this clonotype: This may come from a read error, since a much larger clone is one base off. V and J are TRBV12-3 or TRBV12-4 and TRBJ1-4, with D maybe TRBD1 (5 bases). The CDR3 is 15 residues long. With 7 bases removed from V and 5 bases from J, the gap between germline ends came to 17 bases. The CDR3 nucleotides are TGTGCCAGCACCGCATCCGGGACGGAGAATGAAAAACTGTTTTTT. It yields the protein CASTASGTENEKLFF.

There are a few counts of this clonotype. The chain carries TRBV6-5 and TRBJ2-7; TRBD1 matches 7 bases. V was pared by 8 bases and J by 5 bases, with 15 bases of the junction left unmatched. Germline assignment: CDR1 MNHEY and CDR2 SVGAGI. The CDR3 contains 15 residues. CDR3 protein: CASGPNNRGANEQYF. The CDR3 DNA reads as TGTGCCAGCGGACCGAACAACAGGGGAGCCAACGAGCAGTACTTC.

This clonotype was observed at least ten times. The chain combines TRBV7-2 with TRBJ2-7; 8 positions agree with TRBD1. V lost 6 bases to trimming and J lost 6 bases; unmatched junction nucleotides: 7. Germline assignment: CDR1 SGHTA and CDR2 FQGNSA. The CDR3 is 13 residues long. As DNA, the CDR3 is TGTGCCAGCAGGCAGGCAGGGGGCTGCGAGCAGTACTTC. Its translation is CASRQAGGCEQYF.

The sample holds many counts of this clonotype. This chain connects TRBV2 to TRBJ1-1, with no clear D. CDR1 SNHLY and CDR2 FYNNEI come from the germline V gene. V gave up 7 bases and J gave up 0 bases, with 6 bases separating them. The CDR3 totals 12 residues. In DNA, the CDR3 is TGTGCCAGCATTTACATGAACACTGAAGCTTTCTTT. This sequence encodes CASIYMNTEAFF.

The chain recombines TRBV7-2 with TRBJ2-7, with D tentatively TRBD2 (5 bases). This CDR3 contains 15 residues. The ends were cut back, 2 bases at V and 2 bases at J, with 13 bases in the middle. The V gene's germline CDR1 is SGHTA and CDR2 FQGNSA. Here the CDR3 reads CASSLRTGAPYEQYF. The CDR3 DNA is TGTGCCAGCAGCTTAAGGACTGGTGCGCCCTACGAGCAGTACTTC.

A word on this clonotype: A read error may produce the germline difference seen at one junction end. This chain connects TRBV3-1 to TRBJ1-2; D ambiguous. CDR1 is LGHDT, CDR2 YNNKEL, per germline (reference sequence). The CDR3 runs 18 residues. As DNA, the CDR3 is TGTGCCAGCAGCCAAGATTGGATAGAGGCCGACCCCCTCCATGGCTGCACCTTC. Amino acids: CASSQDWIEADPLHGCTF.

In this sample, this clonotype turned up many times. V and J are TRBV2 and TRBJ2-5, with D uncertain. The germline V gene has CDR1 SNHLY and CDR2 FYNNEI. CDR3 length: 11 residues. V lost 3 bases to trimming and J lost 5 bases, with 4 bases between them. The CDR3, as DNA: TGTGCCAGCAGTGATGGGGAGACCCAGTACTTC. This encodes CASSDGETQYF.

J is TRBJ2-1 and V is TRBV21-1; the D call in the table, TRBD1, was not verified against the DNA. TRBV21-1 is described as a pseudogene. The CDR3 runs to 24 residues. CDR3 loop: CTSSAGTGYGNSSSGADLYNEQFF. DNA of the CDR3: TGTACCAGCAGCGCAGGGACAGGGTACGGAAACAGTTCTAGCGGGGCGGACCTATACAATGAGCAGTTCTTC.

Many counts were recorded for this clonotype. The chain combines TRBV12-3 or TRBV12-4 with TRBJ1-1, with D perhaps matching TRBD1 (5 bases). V lost 5 bases and J lost 6, with 10 bases in between. The CDR3 loop spans 12 amino acids. The CDR3, as DNA: TGTGCCAGCAGTCCCCAAGGGGCTGAAGCTTTCTTT. It encodes CASSPQGAEAFF.

This clonotype was observed a few times. The V gene is TRBV28, the J gene TRBJ2-1; TRBD2 matches at 9 bases. The CDR3 loop spans 15 amino acids. Germline-derived CDR1 and CDR2 are MDHEN and SYDVKM. Trimming at V came to 7 bases and at J to 4 bases, leaving 8 bases not matched to a gene. DNA for the CDR3: TGTGCCAGCACCCCAGGGACTAGCAATTACAATGAGCAGTTCTTC. Translation: CASTPGTSNYNEQFF.

A few counts support this clonotype. This chain connects TRBV4-1 to TRBJ2-3; maybe TRBD2 (5 bases). The germline CDR1 and CDR2 sequences are MGHRA and YSYEKL. This CDR3 is built from 16 residues. V gave up 0 bases and J gave up 3 bases, with 13 bases separating them. The CDR3 here is CASSQDLAEGTDTQYF. The CDR3 nucleotides are TGCGCCAGCAGCCAAGATCTGGCAGAGGGTACAGATACGCAGTATTTT.

This clonotype was seen more than once but under ten times. The chain employs TRBV12-3 or TRBV12-4 and TRBJ2-2; 9 bases map to TRBD1. The CDR3 consists of 13 residues. V shed 5 bases, J shed 6 bases, and the junction held 1 base outside the gene matches. The DNA for the CDR3 is TGTGCCAGCAGTGACAGGGGGTCCGGGGAGCTGTTTTTT. Protein product: CASSDRGSGELFF.

The rearrangement uses TRBV20-1 and TRBJ1-1; D not certain. CDR3 length: 13 amino acids. V dropped 6 bases and J dropped 1 base, with 12 bases sitting between them. CDR1 DFQATT and CDR2 SNEGSKA come from the germline V gene (reference sequence). CDR3 nucleotide sequence: TGCAGTGCCACACCCTTGGGGAACACTGAAGCTTTCTTT. Translating gives CSATPLGNTEAFF.

Concerning this clonotype: With a much larger clone just one base away, this may be a read error. This sequence joins TRBV20-1 and TRBJ2-7, with a tentative D call TRBD1 (6 bases). The length of the CDR3 is 12 residues. Germline loops: CDR1 DFQATT, CDR2 SNEGSKA (reference sequence). CDR3 DNA: TGCAGTGCCCAAGGGGGAAGTAACGAGCAGTGCTTC. It yields the protein CSAQGGSNEQCF.

This clonotype was counted ten times or more. The chain couples TRBV5-4 to TRBJ2-7, with D unresolved. CDR3 length: 14 residues. Germline CDR1 reads SGHNT; CDR2 reads YYREEE (reference sequence). Trimming pared 4 bases from V and 0 bases from J, leaving 11 bases between. The CDR3 sequence: CASSRKALSYEQYF. As DNA, the CDR3 is TGTGCCAGCAGCAGGAAGGCCCTCTCCTACGAGCAGTACTTC.

This clonotype was counted a few times. The chain uses TRBV6-1 and TRBJ1-1; TRBD1 matches at 7 bases. From germline, CDR1 is MNHNS and CDR2 SASEGT. Trimming cost V 11 bases and J 1 base; bases outside gene matches: 7. The CDR3 totals 13 residues. As DNA, the CDR3 is TGTGCCCTCTCGCGACAGGGGAACACTGAAGCTTTCTTT. It codes for CALSRQGNTEAFF.

This clonotype has only a few counts. The chain is built from TRBV6-5 and TRBJ1-4, with a tentative D call TRBD1 (5 bases). The CDR3 has 15 amino acids. V lost 0 bases and J 2 bases, leaving 7 bases between the germline ends. Germline CDR1 reads MNHEY; CDR2 reads SVGAGI. The CDR3 region is CASSYSGRTNEKLFF. The CDR3 bases are TGTGCCAGCAGTTACTCGGGACGTACTAATGAAAAACTGTTTTTT.

In this sample, this clonotype turned up many times. This rearrangement joins TRBV5-1 to TRBJ1-1; 9 bases are shared with TRBD1. Germline V lookup: CDR1 SGHRS, CDR2 YFSETQ. V shed 0 bases, J shed 4 bases, and the junction held 4 bases outside the gene matches. The CDR3 covers 15 residues. The CDR3 is CASSLGTGVITEAFF. In nucleotides, the CDR3 is TGCGCCAGCAGCTTGGGGACAGGGGTGATCACTGAAGCTTTCTTT.

In this sample, this clonotype turned up many times. The chain has TRBV6-2 or TRBV6-3 and TRBJ2-5; D gene uncertain. Trimming took 7 bases from V and 7 from J, leaving 25 bases between them. Germline CDR1 reads MNHEY; CDR2 reads SVGEGT. The CDR3 covers 16 residues. This CDR3 is CASTSLGPVGSGTQYF. CDR3 bases: TGTGCCAGCACCTCGTTGGGTCCCGTGGGGTCCGGGACCCAGTACTTC.

Worth noting for this clonotype: In this CDR3 the conserved last residue, phenylalanine or tryptophan, is missing, so a read error is likely. The chain uses TRBV19 and TRBJ1-5; D is undetermined. V was pared by 6 bases and J by 5 bases, with 8 bases between. Germline CDR1 and CDR2: LNHDA and SQIVND (reference sequence). The CDR3 runs to 12 residues. CDR3 sequence reads: CASSKQYQPQHC. The CDR3 DNA sequence: TGTGCCAGTAGCAAACAGTATCAGCCCCAGCATTGT.

The chain recombines TRBV28 with TRBJ1-5; the D is unclear. The CDR3 covers 14 residues. V lost 3 bases, J lost 0 bases, and 6 bases lay in between. Germline V gene sequence: CDR1 MDHEN, CDR2 SYDVKM. CDR3 loop: CASSFLYSNQPQHF. The CDR3 nucleotides read TGTGCCAGCAGTTTCTTATATAGCAATCAGCCCCAGCATTTT.